The 5 T cell receptor beta chains below come from one sample, sequenced in a study of shared clonotypes between healthy human individuals. Sequenced by immunoSEQ multiplex PCR; TCRdb stores in-frame clones only, minus some. Of roughly 530,000 clones listed, almost 97% are singletons. Sequenced input: naive CD4+ T cells sorted from blood. The subset was: CD45RA+ positively selected. These receptors came from a woman in her 30s in good health.

The rearrangement joins TRBV18 to TRBJ2-7; 9 bases match TRBD2. Germline assignment: CDR1 KGHSH and CDR2 LQKENI. The CDR3 contains 15 residues. V was clipped by 1 base and J by 2 bases; unmatched bases: 3. The CDR3 DNA sequence: TGTGCCAGCTCACCACGGACTAGCGCTACCTACGAGCAGTACTTC. Translating it yields CASSPRTSATYEQYF.

This sequence joins TRBV19 and TRBJ2-3; TRBD2 might be the D (5 bases). V was trimmed by 3 bases and J by 4 bases, leaving 11 bases between them. The CDR3 contains 14 residues. Germline V CDR1 and CDR2: LNHDA, SQIVND (reference sequence). CDR3 amino acids: CASSISGIADTQYF. In DNA form, the CDR3 reads TGTGCCAGTAGTATCTCCGGGATAGCAGATACGCAGTATTTT.

This clone was seen once. The chain uses TRBV7-2 and TRBJ2-1; tentatively, D is TRBD1 or TRBD2 (6 bases each). The CDR3 sequence is 14 residues long. Trimming shortened V by 4 bases and J by 10 bases, and 17 bases separated the two germline ends. Germline V gene sequence: CDR1 SGHTA, CDR2 FQGNSA. The CDR3 nucleotides are TGTGCCAGCAGCTCAGTCGGGGGCCGAAGGGAGCAGTTCTTC. It codes for CASSSVGGRREQFF.

This clone appeared a single time. The rearrangement links TRBV27 to TRBJ1-1, with D possibly matching TRBD1 (5 bases). Trimming took off 7 bases at V and 4 bases at J, with 16 bases between the two ends. From germline, CDR1 is MNHEY and CDR2 SMNVEV (reference sequence). The CDR3 runs 14 residues. The CDR3 region has the DNA TGTGCCAGCATTTCAGGGTGGGAGTCCACTGAAGCTTTCTTT. Its protein is CASISGWESTEAFF.

The rearrangement joins TRBV27 to TRBJ1-4; a weak D match, TRBD1 (6 bases). Germline CDR1 MNHEY, CDR2 SMNVEV (reference sequence). CDR3 length equals 13 residues. Trimming stripped 4 bases from V and 7 bases from J, with 10 bases between. The CDR3 nucleotides read TGTGCCAGCAGTTGGGGGGGGCTTGAAAAACTGTTTTTT. Residues: CASSWGGLEKLFF.